A single sample is the source of the 25 T cell receptor beta chains below, sequenced in a study of T cells after yellow fever vaccination. TCRdb independently ran MiXCR on the 5' RACE reads; one entry per CDR3 protein. The table includes 250,000 to 300,000 distinct CDR3 sequences, about 5.2% detected once. Sequencing used CD4+ T cells sorted from PBMCs, obtained on the day of the yellow fever booster vaccination. The receptors were sampled from a young man who received the YFV17D yellow fever vaccine.

This clonotype was counted between two and nine times. V usage is TRBV12-5 and J usage is TRBJ2-3, with D possibly being TRBD1 or TRBD2 (5 bases each). V was clipped by 4 bases and J by 2 bases, with 16 bases between them. The CDR3 extends over 16 amino acids. Germline values: CDR1 LGHNT, CDR2 FRNRAP. The CDR3 nucleotides are TGTGCTAGTGGTTCGGCCGGGACGGAGAACACAGATACGCAGTATTTT. Amino acid sequence: CASGSAGTENTDTQYF.

This clonotype has at least ten counts. V and J are TRBV6-5 and TRBJ1-1; possible D gene TRBD1, 5 bases. V was shortened by 7 bases and J by 2 bases, with 14 bases between the two germline ends. Germline V gene data show CDR1 as MNHEY and CDR2 as SVGAGI. This CDR3 has 14 amino acids. In DNA, the CDR3 is TGTGCCAGCAAAAGTCACAGGCCAAACACTGAAGCTTTCTTT. This encodes CASKSHRPNTEAFF.

This chain links TRBV7-2 with TRBJ2-5, with 7 bases lining up with TRBD2. V lost 7 bases to trimming and J lost 1 base; unmatched junction nucleotides: 9. Germline CDR1 reads SGHTA; CDR2 reads FQGNSA. The length of the CDR3 is 15 residues. CDR3 protein: CASKRISGGQETQYF. The CDR3 DNA reads as TGTGCCAGCAAACGGATTTCGGGGGGCCAAGAGACCCAGTACTTC.

J is TRBJ2-3 and V is TRBV18, with D perhaps matching TRBD1 (6 bases). The CDR3 spans 16 residues. V was shortened by 1 base and J by 0 bases, with 11 bases between the two germline ends. The V gene's germline CDR1 is KGHSH and CDR2 LQKENI. The CDR3 is CASSPQGQLSTDTQYF. The DNA of the CDR3 is TGTGCCAGCTCACCACAGGGACAACTCAGCACAGATACGCAGTATTTT.

This clonotype occurred many times. This chain connects TRBV5-1 to TRBJ2-2; D remains ambiguous. Germline V gene sequence: CDR1 SGHRS, CDR2 YFSETQ. V was pared by 0 bases and J by 6 bases, with 15 bases between. This CDR3 has 16 amino acids. The CDR3 sequence: CASSLAISQSAGELFF. The CDR3 DNA sequence: TGCGCCAGCAGCTTGGCCATTAGCCAAAGTGCCGGGGAGCTGTTTTTT.

This clonotype was counted ten times or more. The V and J genes are TRBV29-1 and TRBJ1-2, with 11 nucleotides matching TRBD1. Germline assignment: CDR1 SQVTM and CDR2 ANQGSEA. V lost 5 bases, J lost 4 bases, and 6 bases stayed unmatched. This CDR3 is built from 14 residues. CDR3 loop: CSVTGTGGGYGYTF. The CDR3 nucleotides read TGCAGCGTTACCGGGACAGGGGGAGGCTATGGCTACACCTTC.

The gene calls are TRBV11-1 and TRBJ1-4, with 11 bases aligning to TRBD1. From germline, CDR1 is SGHAT and CDR2 FQDESV (reference sequence). With V trimmed by 5 bases and J by 5 bases, 7 bases remained unmatched. CDR3 length: 16 amino acids. The CDR3 coding sequence is TGTGCCAGCAGCGGTGGAAGGGACAGGGGGAATGAAAAACTGTTTTTT. Translating it yields CASSGGRDRGNEKLFF.

This clonotype turned up a few times. This sequence joins TRBV5-4 and TRBJ1-2, with a possible D match to TRBD1 (5 bases). This CDR3 contains 13 residues. Trimming cost V 5 bases and J 8 bases, with 16 bases left between them. CDR1 is SGHNT, CDR2 YYREEE, per germline (reference sequence). The CDR3 DNA reads TGTGCCAGCAGGCTCGAAGGGGACGCAGGCTACACCTTC. Its protein product is CASRLEGDAGYTF.

The V gene is TRBV14, the J gene TRBJ2-5; D perhaps matches TRBD2 (6 bases). Germline V gives CDR1 SGHDN, CDR2 FVKESK. Trimming removed 1 base from V and 4 bases from J, with 16 bases in between. The CDR3 extends over 16 amino acids. The CDR3 region is CASSQGTGTGGETQYF. The CDR3 region has the DNA TGTGCCAGCAGCCAAGGCACCGGGACTGGCGGAGAGACCCAGTACTTC.

Within the sample, this clonotype is medium-sized. The rearrangement joins TRBV7-3 to TRBJ2-2; 8 nucleotides match TRBD2. Trimming took 4 bases from V and 7 from J; bases not matched to a gene: 8. Germline CDR1 and CDR2: SGHTA and FQGTGA. CDR3 size: 15 residues. The CDR3 region is CASSSSRGGSGELFF. The CDR3 nucleotides are TGTGCCAGCAGCTCCTCTCGGGGGGGAAGCGGGGAGCTGTTTTTT. The whole variable domain, remainder taken from reference TRBV7-3 and TRBJ2-2, is GAGVSQTPSNKVTEKGKYVELRCDPISGHTALYWYRQSLGQGPEFLIYFQGTGAADDSGLPNDRFFAVRPEGSVSTLKIQRTERGDSAVYLCASSSSRGGSGELFFGEGSRLTVL.

This rearrangement joins TRBV20-1 to TRBJ2-1; the match to TRBD2 covers 8 bases. V gave up 6 bases and J gave up 2 bases; unmatched junction bases: 12. CDR1 is DFQATT, CDR2 SNEGSKA, per germline (reference sequence). The CDR3 contains 16 residues. CDR3 amino acids: CSALGLLAVTYNEQFF. CDR3 bases: TGCAGTGCCCTGGGGTTACTAGCGGTTACCTACAATGAGCAGTTCTTC.

The chain employs TRBV12-3 or TRBV12-4 and TRBJ1-3; D may be TRBD1 (5 bases). The ends were cut back, 6 bases at V and 2 bases at J, with 14 bases in the middle. The CDR3 runs 15 residues. The CDR3: CASSTFGATGNTIYF. CDR3 bases: TGTGCCAGCAGCACTTTTGGGGCCACTGGAAACACCATATATTTT.

This clonotype was seen many times. This sequence joins TRBV28 and TRBJ2-7; perhaps TRBD1 as D (5 bases). Germline V CDR1 and CDR2: MDHEN, SYDVKM. There are 15 residues in the CDR3. V dropped 3 bases and J dropped 5 bases, with 17 bases sitting between them. CDR3 nucleotides: TGTGCCAGCAGTTTCTTCCGGCAGGGTGGACACGAGCAGTACGTC. It specifies CASSFFRQGGHEQYV.

This clonotype was counted only a few times. V usage is TRBV20-1 and J usage is TRBJ2-2; perhaps TRBD2 as D (5 bases). Germline V gene data show CDR1 as DFQATT and CDR2 as SNEGSKA (reference sequence). Trimming cost V 6 bases and J 8 bases, with 16 bases left between them. The CDR3 extends over 13 amino acids. Here the CDR3 reads CSAHSTRTGELFF. CDR3 nucleotides: TGCAGTGCCCACTCGACGAGGACTGGGGAGCTGTTTTTT.

This clonotype was recorded a few times. The chain recombines TRBV3-1 with TRBJ2-1; D is perhaps TRBD1 (6 bases). Per germline, CDR1 LGHDT and CDR2 YNNKEL (reference sequence). Trimming removed 0 bases at V and 9 bases at J, with 9 bases between. The CDR3 runs to 13 residues. The CDR3: CASSQDRGTEQFF. The CDR3 DNA reads TGTGCCAGCAGCCAAGACAGGGGTACTGAGCAGTTCTTC.

This clonotype has a count of ten or more. The V gene is TRBV5-1, the J gene TRBJ2-3; 11 bases align to TRBD2. The CDR3 length is 16 residues. The V gene end was trimmed by 4 bases and the J gene end by 2 bases; junction bases not matched to a gene: 6. Looked up from germline, CDR1 is SGHRS and CDR2 is YFSETQ. The CDR3: CASSDNSGGVTDTQYF. The CDR3 nucleotides are TGCGCCAGCAGCGACAATAGCGGGGGGGTCACAGATACGCAGTATTTT.

This clonotype was counted at least ten times. CDR3 in DNA: TGTGCCAGCAGTAGGGGGGGTGGGGGCGAGCAGTTCTTC. It encodes CASSRGGGGEQFF. This chain connects TRBV12-3 or TRBV12-4 to TRBJ2-1; TRBD2 is a possible D gene (7 bases). V was trimmed by 5 bases and J by 10 bases, leaving 15 bases between them. The CDR3 extends over 13 amino acids.

The table lists this clonotype with a few counts. The CDR3 DNA follows: TGTGCCAGCAGTGAAGCGGGCGGGCGGACTGAAGCTTTCTTT. The encoded protein is CASSEAGGRTEAFF. This chain uses TRBV6-1 with TRBJ1-1; D gene ambiguous. The CDR3 is 14 residues long. Trimming left V 0 bases short and J 5 bases short, with 10 bases between. Germline V lookup: CDR1 MNHNS, CDR2 SASEGT.

This clonotype was observed at least ten times. The rearrangement uses TRBV4-3 and TRBJ2-3; no clear D. CDR3 size: 14 residues. Germline CDR1 is LGHNA and CDR2 is YSLEER. Between the trimmed V and J ends, which lost 0 bases and 3 bases, there was a span of 7 bases. CDR3 DNA sequence: TGCGCCAGCAGCCAAGAAGCCTTTACAGATACGCAGTATTTT. It is translated as CASSQEAFTDTQYF.

In this sample, this clonotype turned up many times. The chain carries TRBV29-1 and TRBJ1-1; maybe TRBD1 (6 bases). The CDR3 is 14 amino acids. V was shortened by 4 bases and J by 4 bases, with 16 bases between the two germline ends. CDR1 and CDR2 from the germline V gene are SQVTM and ANQGSEA. The CDR3 coding sequence is TGCAGCGTTGTTTTTGCAGGGGAGAGCACTGAAGCTTTCTTT. Protein: CSVVFAGESTEAFF.

This clonotype was seen repeatedly, ten times or more. The chain employs TRBV6-2 or TRBV6-3 and TRBJ2-3; D is undetermined. This CDR3 region has 17 residues. Trimming removed 1 base at V and 6 bases at J, with 20 bases between. The germline CDR1 and CDR2 sequences are MNHEY and SVGEGT. For the CDR3, the DNA is TGTGCCAGCAGTTACTACGGCAGACCACTTGCGTCGGATACGCAGTATTTT. It translates to CASSYYGRPLASDTQYF.

This clonotype has more than one count but fewer than ten. The chain combines TRBV6-5 with TRBJ1-6, with D possibly being TRBD1 (5 bases). CDR1 MNHEY and CDR2 SVGAGI come from the germline V gene. V lost 5 bases to trimming and J lost 1 base, with 18 bases between them. This CDR3 has 18 amino acids. The CDR3 region has the DNA TGTGCCAGCAGTGCCCCTGGGGGGTATATGTCCTATAATTCACCCCTCCACTTT. This sequence encodes CASSAPGGYMSYNSPLHF.

This clonotype was picked up a small number of times. The chain carries TRBV7-9 and TRBJ2-5, with 7 bases identical to TRBD1. With 5 bases clipped from V and 5 bases from J, the junction kept 8 bases outside the gene matches. The CDR3 runs to 14 residues. The germline CDR1 and CDR2 sequences are SEHNR and FQNEAQ (reference sequence). The CDR3 reads CASSPTGRGETQYF. The CDR3, as DNA: TGTGCCAGCAGCCCGACAGGGAGAGGCGAGACCCAGTACTTC.

CDR3: CASRENSSGGAKPEQFF. For the CDR3, the DNA is TGTGCCAGCAGAGAAAACTCTAGCGGGGGGGCCAAGCCCGAGCAGTTCTTC. This chain joins TRBV25-1 and TRBJ2-1; the match to TRBD2 covers 12 bases. The CDR3 runs to 17 residues. J was trimmed by 10 bases and V by 6 bases; bases with no gene match: 16. Germline V gene lookup returns CDR1 MGHDK and CDR2 SYGVNS.

This clonotype was detected ten times or more. V gene TRBV5-1 combines with J gene TRBJ2-2; 11 bases match TRBD2. The CDR3 sequence is 17 residues long. The junction had 2 bases not matched to a gene; V was cut back by 0 bases and J by 1 base. From germline, CDR1 is SGHRS and CDR2 YFSETQ. Written as DNA, the CDR3 is TGCGCCAGCAGCTTGGCGACTAGCGGGGTGAACACCGGGGAGCTGTTTTTT. This sequence encodes CASSLATSGVNTGELFF. Using reference TRBV5-1 and TRBJ2-2 for the parts outside the CDR3, the full variable domain is KAGVTQTPRYLIKTRGQQVTLSCSPISGHRSVSWYQQTPGQGLQFLFEYFSETQRNKGNFPGRFSGRQFSNSRSEMNVSTLELGDSALYLCASSLATSGVNTGELFFGEGSRLTVL.